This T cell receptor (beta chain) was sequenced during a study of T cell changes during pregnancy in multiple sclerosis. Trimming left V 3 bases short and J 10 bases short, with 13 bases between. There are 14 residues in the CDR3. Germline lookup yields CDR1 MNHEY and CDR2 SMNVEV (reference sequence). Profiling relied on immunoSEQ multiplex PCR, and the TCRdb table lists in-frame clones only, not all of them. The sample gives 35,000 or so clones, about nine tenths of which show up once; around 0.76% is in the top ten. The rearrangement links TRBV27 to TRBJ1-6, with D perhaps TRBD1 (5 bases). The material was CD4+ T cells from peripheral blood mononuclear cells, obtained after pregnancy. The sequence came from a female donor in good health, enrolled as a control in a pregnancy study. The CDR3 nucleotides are TGTGCCAGCAGTTTCGAGCAGGGAGGCTCACCCCTCCACTTT. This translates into CASSFEQGGSPLHF.